Listed here is a single T cell receptor beta chain. Its antigen is currently unknown. Germline V gene data show CDR1 as SGHTS and CDR2 as YDEGEE. V was pared by 5 bases and J by 7 bases, with 10 bases between. This CDR3 is 12 amino acids long. The data were produced by immunoSEQ multiplex PCR, yet TCRdb's version contains in-frame clones alone and is incomplete. The sample consists of 60,000 to 85,000 clones, 92% of them appearing once. The sample originates from a study of OX40 agonist ivuxolimab in advanced cancers. For the study at large: Every 2 weeks, patients received ivuxolimab intravenously, dosed at 0.01 to 10 mg/kg. Study results and caveats: Among the lowest peripheral clonal expansion occurred in 0.1-3.0 mg/kg partial responders. The average count of expanded clones was higher among CD8+ T cells than among CD4+.

The V and J genes are TRBV5-8 and TRBJ1-5; D call uncertain. This receptor was taken from an adult with an advanced solid tumor such as melanoma, head and neck, liver or kidney cancer. The source was CD4+ or CD8+ T cells sorted from blood, collected in a trial of the OX40 agonist ivuxolimab. The CDR3 DNA is TGTGCCAGCAGTCCAGTCGTACAGCCCCAGCATTTT. Encoded protein: CASSPVVQPQHF.